Described below is a single T cell receptor beta chain sequence and its context. This entry belongs to a study of control samples from healthy donors and cancer patients. The CDR3 totals 15 residues. Per the germline V gene, CDR1 is MNHNS and CDR2 is SASEGT. The V and J ends lost 1 base and 4 bases respectively, with 11 bases between them. Clones were read by immunoSEQ multiplex PCR, and TCRdb kept only the in-frame ones, dropping some. The repertoire holds some 140,000 clones, with roughly nine tenths as singletons. This TCR was sampled from a young woman in good health. The V and J genes are TRBV6-1 and TRBJ1-3; D remains unclear. The specimen sequenced was blood. The CDR3 DNA follows: TGTGCCAGCAGTGAAGGCCGGCGGGGAGGAAACACCATATATTTT. Translating gives CASSEGRRGGNTIYF.